The present entry profiles one T cell receptor (beta chain) with its context. The antigen is undetermined. This table comes from immunoSEQ multiplex PCR, and its TCRdb copy is limited to in-frame clones, with some not included. This sample yields over 80,000 clones, of which approximately 93% are seen a single time; 7.5% to 9.5% belongs to the top ten. The sample belongs to a study of T cell responses to AZD1222 COVID-19 vaccine. Study outcomes and limitations: White British people made up most donors, females outnumbered males, and clonal diversity was possibly underestimated. Increased Spike-specific TCR breadth and depth were observed after two AZD1222 doses.

This specimen consisted of peripheral blood, obtained 28 days after the second AZD1222 dose. The sequence was collected from an adult who received the AZD1222 COVID-19 vaccine.

Here the CDR3 DNA reads TGTGCCAGCAGCAAAGCTCAGGGTGACTATGGCTACACCTTC. Its translation: CASSKAQGDYGYTF. V and J are TRBV21-1 and TRBJ1-2; the table calls TRBD1, which could not be checked here. TRBV21-1 is labeled a pseudogene. CDR3 length: 14 amino acids.